What follows describes a single T cell receptor (beta chain). The germline gives CDR1 LNHDA, CDR2 SQIVND (reference sequence). This CDR3 spans 15 amino acids. Germline trimming cut 5 bases from V and 0 bases from J; bases unmatched to any gene: 4. This sample stems from a study of blood T cell repertoires in COVID-19. Turning to the study itself: Whether acute or convalescent, the COVID-19 samples came from the United States, Italy and Spain.

In the source study's methods: Estimates of nucleated cell counts were drawn from the amplification of reference gene primers. Sequenced by immunoSEQ multiplex PCR; TCRdb stores in-frame clones only, minus some. V and J calls and clone size follow that table, whereas D and trimming were derived from the DNA. The data show around 300,000 clones, roughly 89% seen once. Participants were aged 18 to 89 years from some 24 US areas. Participant reports of clinical history set cohort assignment. The sample consisted of PBMCs or T cells enriched from blood (not recorded which). The chain employs TRBV19 and TRBJ1-3; 7 nucleotides line up with TRBD1. This sequence originates from a woman between 18 and 29 years old with acute COVID-19. DNA for the CDR3: TGTGCCAGTAGTGCCCGGGACAGCTCTGGAAACACCATATATTTT. This gives the protein CASSARDSSGNTIYF.